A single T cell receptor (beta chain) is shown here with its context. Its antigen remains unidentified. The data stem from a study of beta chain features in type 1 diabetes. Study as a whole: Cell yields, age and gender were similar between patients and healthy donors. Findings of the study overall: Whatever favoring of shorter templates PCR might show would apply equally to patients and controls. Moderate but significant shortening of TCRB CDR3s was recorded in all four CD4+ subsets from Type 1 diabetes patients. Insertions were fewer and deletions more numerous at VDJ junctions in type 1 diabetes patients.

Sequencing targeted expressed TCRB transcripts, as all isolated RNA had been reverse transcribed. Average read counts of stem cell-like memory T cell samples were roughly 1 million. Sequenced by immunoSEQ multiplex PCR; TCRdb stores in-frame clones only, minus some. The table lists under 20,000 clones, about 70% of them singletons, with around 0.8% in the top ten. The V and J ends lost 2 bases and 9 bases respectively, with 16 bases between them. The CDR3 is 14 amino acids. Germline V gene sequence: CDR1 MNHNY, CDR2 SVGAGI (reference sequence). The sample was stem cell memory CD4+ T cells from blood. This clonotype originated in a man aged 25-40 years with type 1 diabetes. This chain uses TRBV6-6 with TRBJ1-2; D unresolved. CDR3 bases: TGTGCCAGCAGTTACCCGGCCAGACTCGGTTGCTACACCTTC. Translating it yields CASSYPARLGCYTF.